Below are 9 T cell receptor beta chains sequenced from a single sample in a study of blood T cell repertoires in COVID-19. Data came from immunoSEQ multiplex PCR; TCRdb stores just in-frame clones and leaves some out. The table shows about 190,000 clones, with roughly three quarters occurring only once. The specimen was peripheral blood. All receptors derive from a man aged 60 to 75 with active or convalescent COVID-19.

This chain joins TRBV7-3 and TRBJ1-1; D is ambiguous. Germline assignment: CDR1 SGHTA and CDR2 FQGTGA. V was cut by 5 bases and J by 1 base, with 14 bases left in between. The CDR3 extends over 15 amino acids. CDR3 protein: CASSLSPGSNTEAFF. CDR3 DNA sequence: TGTGCCAGCAGCCTGTCCCCGGGGTCGAACACTGAAGCTTTCTTT.

The chain combines TRBV29-1 with TRBJ2-7; 7 nucleotides line up with TRBD2. Germline CDR1 SQVTM, CDR2 ANQGSEA. V shed 6 bases, J shed 0 bases, and the junction held 8 bases outside the gene matches. CDR3 length equals 14 residues. The CDR3 is CSVSSGVSSYEQYF. The CDR3 DNA is TGCAGCGTCTCTAGCGGTGTGAGCTCCTACGAGCAGTACTTC.

The V call is TRBV9, the J call TRBJ2-1, with D perhaps matching TRBD2 (6 bases). In germline, CDR1 is SGDLS, CDR2 YYNGEE. This CDR3 contains 15 residues. Trimming took 1 base from V and 3 from J, leaving 11 bases between them. In DNA, the CDR3 is TGTGCCAGCAGCGTAAAAGGCGGGAACTACAATGAGCAGTTCTTC. It specifies CASSVKGGNYNEQFF.

V usage is TRBV19 and J usage is TRBJ2-7; the match to TRBD2 covers 7 bases. The CDR3 runs 13 residues. V shed 1 base and J 3 bases; nucleotides not matched to a gene: 0. Germline CDR1 LNHDA, CDR2 SQIVND (reference sequence). CDR3 nucleotide sequence: TGTGCCAGTAGTATAGCTAGCGGCTACGAGCAGTACTTC. It specifies CASSIASGYEQYF.

The chain uses TRBV4-3 and TRBJ1-2; weak D call: TRBD1 (6 bases). The V gene lost 0 bases and the J gene lost 8 bases, with 19 bases spanning the gap. Germline CDR1 and CDR2: LGHNA and YSLEER. The CDR3 length is 16 residues. CDR3 DNA sequence: TGCGCCAGCAGCCAAGATATTGGGGGCGCGATGTGGGGCTACACCTTC. It translates to CASSQDIGGAMWGYTF.

Only one count was recorded for this clone. The chain carries TRBV10-3 and TRBJ1-2, with D perhaps matching TRBD1 (6 bases). This CDR3 has 14 amino acids. With 11 bases removed from V and 2 bases from J, the gap between germline ends came to 18 bases. Germline CDR1 and CDR2: ENHRY and SYGVKD. The CDR3 DNA reads TGTGCCGCCCACTCCGCGCAGGGGAACTATGGCTACACCTTC. Protein product: CAAHSAQGNYGYTF.

The CDR3 loop reads CASSQDEGRTASYEQYF. The CDR3 DNA sequence: TGTGCCAGCAGCCAAGATGAGGGCCGGACAGCCTCCTACGAGCAGTACTTC. The chain carries TRBV4-2 and TRBJ2-7, with a possible D match to TRBD1 (6 bases). With 0 bases removed from V and 0 bases from J, the gap between germline ends came to 15 bases. This CDR3 has 17 amino acids. CDR1 and CDR2 (germline): LGHNA, YNFKEQ.

V is TRBV11-2 and J is TRBJ2-2, with TRBD1 as a possible D gene (5 bases). Trimming pared 6 bases from V and 5 bases from J, leaving 10 bases between. CDR1 is SGHAT, CDR2 FQNNGV, per germline. This CDR3 contains 13 residues. CDR3 residues: CASRGQGTGELFF. DNA of the CDR3: TGTGCCAGCAGGGGTCAGGGAACCGGGGAGCTGTTTTTT.

This chain joins TRBV3-1 (or the pseudogene TRBV3-2) and TRBJ2-7; D not resolved. The CDR3 is 12 residues long. Trimming cost V 6 bases and J 3 bases, with 9 bases left between them. Germline V gene sequence: CDR1 LGHDT, CDR2 YNNKEL (reference sequence). CDR3 nucleotides: TGTGCCAGCAGTGACAATCGCTACGAGCAGTACTTC. Translating gives CASSDNRYEQYF.